This TCR beta chain was sequenced for a study of blood T cell repertoires in COVID-19. V was shortened by 2 bases and J by 4 bases, with 17 bases between the two germline ends. Germline lookup yields CDR1 SNHLY and CDR2 FYNNEI. The CDR3 sequence is 16 residues long. The assay was immunoSEQ multiplex PCR, and TCRdb's table has in-frame clones only and misses some. The sample lists about 270,000 clones; approximately 89% were seen once. Sequencing used PBMCs or T cells enriched from blood (not recorded which). The chain carries TRBV2 and TRBJ1-1; no clear D. This sequence was found in a woman aged 18-29 years who had recovered from COVID-19. The CDR3 loop reads CASSERLAASGTEAFF. CDR3 sequence (DNA): TGTGCCAGCAGTGAAAGGCTGGCGGCTTCGGGCACTGAAGCTTTCTTT.